The TCR beta chain described here comes from a study of long-term antiretroviral therapy in people with HIV. In germline, CDR1 is MGHRA, CDR2 YSYEKL. The CDR3 is made up of 14 amino acids. Trimming took off 8 bases at V and 6 bases at J, with 19 bases between the two ends. This was the immunoSEQ v3.0 assay at survey level. The table came from immunoSEQ multiplex PCR; TCRdb's copy has only in-frame clones and leaves some out. The sample has 25,000 to 30,000 clones; about 77% are singletons. The chain employs TRBV4-1 and TRBJ1-1; D is perhaps TRBD1 (5 bases). This TCR was recovered from a man aged 18 to 30 with HIV. Sequenced here: unsorted PBMCs, sampled 1.5 years before starting antiretroviral therapy. The CDR3 DNA reads TGCGCCAGCGGGCAGGGTCGAGGGTTGCCTGAAGCTTTCTTT. Its protein product is CASGQGRGLPEAFF.